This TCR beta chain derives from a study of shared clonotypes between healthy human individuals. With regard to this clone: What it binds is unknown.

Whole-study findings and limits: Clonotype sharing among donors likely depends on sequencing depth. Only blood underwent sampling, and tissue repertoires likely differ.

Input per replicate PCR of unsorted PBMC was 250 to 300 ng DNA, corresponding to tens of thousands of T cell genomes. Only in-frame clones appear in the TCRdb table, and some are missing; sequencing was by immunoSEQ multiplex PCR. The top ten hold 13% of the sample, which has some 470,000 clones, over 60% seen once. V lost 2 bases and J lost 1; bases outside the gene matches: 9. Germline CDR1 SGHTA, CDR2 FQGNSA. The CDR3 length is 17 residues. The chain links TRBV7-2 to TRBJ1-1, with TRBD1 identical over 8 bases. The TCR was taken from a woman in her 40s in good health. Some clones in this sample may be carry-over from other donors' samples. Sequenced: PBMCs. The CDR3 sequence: CASSLSRGTGPNTEAFF. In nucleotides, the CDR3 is TGTGCCAGCAGCTTATCGCGAGGGACAGGACCGAACACTGAAGCTTTCTTT. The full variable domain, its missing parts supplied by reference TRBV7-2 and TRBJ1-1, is GAGVSQSPSNKVTEKGKDVELRCDPISGHTALYWYRQSLGQGLEFLIYFQGNSAPDKSGLPSDRFSAERTGGSVSTLTIQRTQQEDSAVYLCASSLSRGTGPNTEAFFGQGTRLTVV.